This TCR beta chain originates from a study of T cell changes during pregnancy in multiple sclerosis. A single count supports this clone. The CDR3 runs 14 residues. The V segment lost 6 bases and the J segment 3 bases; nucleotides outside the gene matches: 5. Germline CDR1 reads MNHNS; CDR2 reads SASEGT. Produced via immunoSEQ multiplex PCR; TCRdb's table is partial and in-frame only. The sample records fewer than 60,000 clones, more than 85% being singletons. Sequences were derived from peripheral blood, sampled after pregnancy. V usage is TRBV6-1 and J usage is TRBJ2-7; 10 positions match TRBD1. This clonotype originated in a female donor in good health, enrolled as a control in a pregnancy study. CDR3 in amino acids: CASRLGQGLYEQYF. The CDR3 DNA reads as TGTGCCAGCAGGTTGGGACAGGGGCTCTACGAGCAGTACTTC.